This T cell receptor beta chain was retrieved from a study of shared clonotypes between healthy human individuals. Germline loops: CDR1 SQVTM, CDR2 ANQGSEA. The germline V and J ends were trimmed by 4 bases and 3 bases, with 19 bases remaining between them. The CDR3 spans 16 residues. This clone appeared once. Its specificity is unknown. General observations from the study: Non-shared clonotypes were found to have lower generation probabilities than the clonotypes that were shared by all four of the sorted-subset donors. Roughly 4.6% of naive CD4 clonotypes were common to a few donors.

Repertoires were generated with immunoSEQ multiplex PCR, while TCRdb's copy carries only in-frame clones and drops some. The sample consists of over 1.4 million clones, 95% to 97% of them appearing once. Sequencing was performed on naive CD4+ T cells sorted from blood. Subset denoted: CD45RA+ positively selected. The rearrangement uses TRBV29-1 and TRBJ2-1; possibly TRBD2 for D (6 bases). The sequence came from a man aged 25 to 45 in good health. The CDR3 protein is CSVVVGSFDYYNEQFF. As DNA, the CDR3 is TGCAGCGTTGTCGTCGGGAGTTTCGACTACTACAATGAGCAGTTCTTC.